The 14 T cell receptor beta chains presented below share a single source sample, sequenced in a study of low-dose radiotherapy and immunotherapy resistance in tumors. Time point defined: after trial treatment. Treatment defined: LDRT plus nivolumab, ipilimumab, low-dose cyclophosphamide and aspirin (RACIN trial). First-strand cDNA relied on TRAV- and TRBV-specific primers spanning alpha and beta chains. Over 20 PCR cycles, TCRs were amplified from a constant-region primer and V-primer adapter. TCRdb fed the reads into MiXCR, producing one record per CDR3 protein. The sample gives some 94,000 distinct CDR3 sequences, around a fifth of which show up once; 9.5% to 15% is in the top ten. The sample in question was PBMCs, obtained after low-dose radiotherapy plus immunotherapy. Receptors were obtained from a female donor with ovarian cancer.

This clonotype occurred many times. The genes are TRBV6-6 and TRBJ2-1; weak D call: TRBD2 (5 bases). Trimming left V 4 bases short and J 15 bases short, with 19 bases between. Germline V gene lookup returns CDR1 MNHNY and CDR2 SVGAGI (reference sequence). CDR3 length: 13 amino acids. CDR3 nucleotides: TGTGCCAGCAGTTCCGCTGCGGGCCTCCCTTTGTTCTTC. Translation: CASSSAAGLPLFF.

With respect to this clonotype: It is likely a read error: a sequence one base away is far more abundant. The gene calls are TRBV6-9 and TRBJ2-5; D gene ambiguous. Trimming left V 5 bases short and J 4 bases short, with 11 bases between. CDR1 is MNHGY and CDR2 is SVAAGI in the germline V gene. The CDR3 is made up of 13 amino acids. The CDR3 is CASSQSDRETQYF. CDR3 DNA sequence: TGTGCCAGCAGTCAGTCAGACCGAGAGACCCAGTACTTC.

The J gene is TRBJ2-1, the V gene TRBV5-4; 10 bases map to TRBD2. Germline CDR1 SGHNT, CDR2 YYREEE (reference sequence). The CDR3 runs to 15 residues. V was pared by 3 bases and J by 2 bases, with 2 bases of the junction left unmatched. CDR3 sequence (DNA): TGTGCCAGCAGCTCTAGCGGGGGCGCCTACAATGAGCAGTTCTTC. Its translation is CASSSSGGAYNEQFF.

This chain links TRBV6-4 with TRBJ1-1; 7 positions match TRBD1. V dropped 6 bases and J dropped 3; count of bases not matched to a gene: 10. Germline lookup yields CDR1 MRHNA and CDR2 SNTAGT. The CDR3 runs to 15 residues. CDR3 in amino acids: CASSDLRGHYTEAFF. CDR3 coding DNA: TGTGCCAGCAGCGACCTTAGGGGGCACTACACTGAAGCTTTCTTT.

This clonotype appeared once. The J gene is TRBJ2-3, the V gene TRBV10-1; D is ambiguous. There are 13 residues in the CDR3. CDR1 is WNHNN and CDR2 is SYGVQD in the germline V gene (reference sequence). The germline V and J ends were trimmed by 4 bases and 4 bases, with 9 bases remaining between them. The CDR3 here is CASSGLEADTQYF. CDR3 bases: TGCGCCAGCAGTGGGCTAGAAGCAGATACGCAGTATTTT.

V and J are TRBV20-1 and TRBJ2-7, with D perhaps matching TRBD2 (5 bases). The CDR3 loop spans 14 amino acids. Germline V lookup: CDR1 DFQATT, CDR2 SNEGSKA (reference sequence). The V gene lost 2 bases and the J gene lost 2 bases, with 13 bases spanning the gap. CDR3 nucleotide sequence: TGCAGTGCTAGATCCCCTGGACTTGCCTACGAGCAGTACTTC. Protein: CSARSPGLAYEQYF.

This clonotype was counted ten times or more. The gene calls are TRBV4-3 and TRBJ2-1; D perhaps matches TRBD2 (5 bases). This CDR3 region has 13 residues. V was pared by 1 base and J by 10 bases, with 11 bases between. Germline loops: CDR1 LGHNA, CDR2 YSLEER. This CDR3 reads CASSQVVPGEQFF. The DNA of the CDR3 is TGCGCCAGCAGCCAAGTGGTCCCGGGGGAGCAGTTCTTC.

The table lists this clonotype with many counts. The V call is TRBV7-3, the J call TRBJ2-5; D is uncertain. Germline V CDR1 and CDR2: SGHTA, FQGTGA. This CDR3 is 13 amino acids long. V was clipped by 2 bases and J by 3 bases, with 7 bases between them. The CDR3 sequence is CASSLGSEETQYF. The CDR3 DNA sequence: TGTGCCAGCAGCTTAGGAAGTGAAGAGACCCAGTACTTC.

This clonotype qualifies as medium-sized. The chain employs TRBV4-1 and TRBJ2-1; TRBD2 is a possible D gene (5 bases). The CDR3 covers 12 residues. Germline V lookup: CDR1 MGHRA, CDR2 YSYEKL. V was trimmed by 4 bases and J by 14 bases, leaving 15 bases between them. The CDR3 loop is CASSRGEGSEFF. In DNA, the CDR3 is TGCGCCAGCAGCCGCGGAGAGGGTTCTGAGTTCTTC.

This chain connects TRBV11-3 to TRBJ2-7; 8 positions match TRBD1. Per germline, CDR1 SGHNT and CDR2 YENEEA. This CDR3 comprises 16 residues. V trimming: 6 bases; J trimming: 2 bases; junction bases outside the gene matches: 12. CDR3 residues: CASSPITGTGAYEQYF. The CDR3 region has the DNA TGTGCCAGCAGTCCGATCACCGGGACAGGAGCCTACGAGCAGTACTTC.

The chain recombines TRBV2 with TRBJ2-5; 8 nucleotides match TRBD1. This CDR3 has 15 amino acids. Germline CDR1 and CDR2: SNHLY and FYNNEI. J was trimmed by 5 bases and V by 6 bases; bases with no gene match: 11. The CDR3 loop is CASRVDRGIVETQYF. DNA of the CDR3: TGTGCCAGCAGGGTAGACAGGGGAATTGTGGAGACCCAGTACTTC.

As for this clonotype: Germline and junction disagree at one end, which may indicate a read error. This chain connects TRBV5-3 to TRBJ2-3; 7 positions agree with TRBD2. TRBV5-3 counts as an open reading frame of uncertain function. This CDR3 comprises 12 residues. This CDR3 reads CASSLSGNAQYF. In nucleotides, the CDR3 is TGTGCCAGCAGCTTGAGCGGGAATGCGCAGTATTTT.

This clonotype was counted ten times or more. This chain joins TRBV19 and TRBJ2-3; no definite D call. Trimming stripped 3 bases from V and 5 bases from J, with 3 bases between. The germline V gene encodes CDR1 LNHDA and CDR2 SQIVND (reference sequence). The CDR3 is 11 amino acids. DNA of the CDR3: TGTGCCAGTAGTATTGGAGATACGCAGTATTTT. Its protein is CASSIGDTQYF.

Notes on this clonotype: A much larger clone lies a single base off, so this may be a read error. V usage is TRBV2 and J usage is TRBJ2-1; 10 bases line up with TRBD2. The CDR3 spans 14 residues. Per germline, CDR1 SNHLY and CDR2 FYNNEI. The V segment lost 4 bases and the J segment 10 bases; nucleotides outside the gene matches: 7. The CDR3 nucleotides are TGTGCCAGCAGTGGGACTAGCGGAAAATACGAGCAGTTCTTC. This encodes CASSGTSGKYEQFF.